This T cell receptor beta chain was recorded in a study of technical replicates of blood from four donors. The data were produced by immunoSEQ multiplex PCR, yet TCRdb's version contains in-frame clones alone and is incomplete. Of about 90,000 clones listed, about nine tenths were seen once; the top ten hold about 0.24%. V lost 1 base and J 0 bases, leaving 11 bases between the germline ends. Germline CDR1 LGHNA, CDR2 YNFKEQ. The length of the CDR3 is 16 residues. The receptor was derived from a human donor in good health. V usage is TRBV4-2 and J usage is TRBJ2-3; D ambiguous. Sequenced material: T cells isolated from PBMCs. The CDR3 region has the DNA TGTGCCAGCAGCCAAGGTTACACCTCTAGCACAGATACGCAGTATTTT. Encoded protein: CASSQGYTSSTDTQYF.